What follows are 15 T cell receptor beta chains derived from one specimen sequenced in a study of shared clonotypes between healthy human individuals (dated by TCRdb to 2020 to 2022). Receptor libraries were prepared by the immunoSEQ multiplex PCR assay. TCRdb retrieved this table from immuneACCESS and kept in-frame rearrangements only. Not all clones are present; in checked studies, unresolved V genes account for under half, and no reason is known for the remainder. The sample table lists some 2.1 million clones, roughly 94% of them with a count of one. The leading ten clones occupy roughly 0.13% of the sample. The sequenced sample was naive CD4+ T cells sorted from blood. The cell subset or site label on this specimen signifies: CD45RA+ positively selected. These receptors originate from a man between 18 and 29 years old in good health.

V gene TRBV4-1 combines with J gene TRBJ2-7, with D perhaps TRBD2 (5 bases). Germline values: CDR1 MGHRA, CDR2 YSYEKL. The V end lost 4 bases, the J end lost 4 bases, and 17 bases lay between the germline ends. There are 15 residues in the CDR3. The CDR3 loop is CASSLLIRGSYEQYF. CDR3 nucleotides: TGCGCCAGCAGCCTTCTCATCAGAGGGTCGTACGAGCAGTACTTC.

This chain joins TRBV7-9 and TRBJ2-1; 7 bases are a match to TRBD2. The CDR3 totals 14 residues. Unmatched junction bases numbered 6, after V lost 10 bases and J lost 0 bases. Germline loops: CDR1 SEHNR, CDR2 FQNEAQ (reference sequence). The CDR3 is CATLGTTSYNEQFF. CDR3 sequence (DNA): TGTGCCACCCTCGGGACTACCTCCTACAATGAGCAGTTCTTC.

This chain uses TRBV7-6 with TRBJ1-4; D uncertain. The CDR3 is 14 amino acids. CDR1 and CDR2 from the germline V gene are SGHVS and FNYEAQ. Trimming pared 3 bases from V and 3 bases from J, leaving 8 bases between. This CDR3 reads CASSLGRSNEKLFF. The DNA of the CDR3 is TGTGCCAGCAGCTTGGGTAGATCTAATGAAAAACTGTTTTTT. Combining the CDR3 with reference TRBV7-6 and TRBJ1-4 gives the whole variable domain GAGVSQSPRYKVTKRGQDVALRCDPISGHVSLYWYRQALGQGPEFLTYFNYEAQQDKSGLPNDRFSAERPEGSISTLTIQRTEQRDSAMYRCASSLGRSNEKLFFGSGTQLSVL.

CDR3 bases: TGTGCCAGCAGTAGAGAGGCACGCAATCAGCCCCAGCATTTT. Its translation: CASSREARNQPQHF. V usage is TRBV6-6 and J usage is TRBJ1-5; D not resolved. V was trimmed by 5 bases and J by 2 bases, leaving 10 bases between them. The CDR3 spans 14 residues. Germline assignment: CDR1 MNHNY and CDR2 SVGAGI (reference sequence).

The chain combines TRBV11-2 with TRBJ2-5; D is possibly TRBD2 (6 bases). Trimming took off 2 bases at V and 4 bases at J, with 20 bases between the two ends. From germline, CDR1 is SGHAT and CDR2 FQNNGV. This CDR3 has 17 amino acids. CDR3 DNA: TGTGCCAGCAGCTTATTCCCCCGGGGCGGGATTGTAGAGACCCAGTACTTC. Amino acid sequence: CASSLFPRGGIVETQYF.

The chain combines TRBV6-6 with TRBJ1-2; D ambiguous. The germline CDR1 and CDR2 sequences are MNHNY and SVGAGI (reference sequence). The CDR3 covers 12 residues. Trimming took off 6 bases at V and 6 bases at J, with 11 bases between the two ends. The CDR3 DNA follows: TGTGCCAGCAGGCCAGAGGCCCATGGCTACACCTTC. Protein product: CASRPEAHGYTF.

The chain recombines TRBV2 with TRBJ1-3; D not certain. V dropped 4 bases and J dropped 4 bases, with 8 bases sitting between them. This CDR3 has 13 residues. Germline V gives CDR1 SNHLY, CDR2 FYNNEI. The CDR3 DNA sequence: TGTGCCAGCAGTGTCCTGCGGGGAAACACCATATATTTT. Translating it yields CASSVLRGNTIYF.

This chain uses TRBV7-2 with TRBJ2-4, with a tentative D call TRBD2 (5 bases). The CDR3 contains 14 residues. V was trimmed by 5 bases and J by 7 bases, leaving 15 bases between them. CDR1 and CDR2 from the germline V gene are SGHTA and FQGNSA. The CDR3 DNA sequence: TGTGCCAGCAGCCTAAGCATAAGGGAGAACATTCAGTACTTC. This sequence encodes CASSLSIRENIQYF.

The V call is TRBV29-1, the J call TRBJ1-2; D perhaps matches TRBD1 (5 bases). CDR1 and CDR2 (germline): SQVTM, ANQGSEA. V shed 2 bases and J shed 8 bases, with 12 bases lying between them. The CDR3 totals 12 residues. The CDR3 bases are TGCAGCGTTGAAAGCGCAGGGTCCGGCTACACCTTC. Residues: CSVESAGSGYTF.

The chain carries TRBV2 and TRBJ2-1, with D perhaps given as TRBD1 or TRBD2 (5 bases each). This CDR3 is built from 14 residues. Deletions cut 10 bases from V and 6 bases from J, with 19 bases between. CDR1 is SNHLY and CDR2 is FYNNEI in the germline V gene. The CDR3 spells CATRPRVGGNEQFF. The CDR3 coding sequence is TGTGCCACCAGACCGAGGGTTGGGGGCAATGAGCAGTTCTTC. Using reference TRBV2 and TRBJ2-1 for the parts outside the CDR3, the full variable domain is EPEVTQTPSHQVTQMGQEVILRCVPISNHLYFYWYRQILGQKVEFLVSFYNNEISEKSEIFDDQFSVERPDGSNFTLKIRSTKLEDSAMYFCATRPRVGGNEQFFGPGTRLTVL.

This clone occurred many times. Different DNA sequences within this sample yield the same CDR3. The chain joins TRBV30 to TRBJ1-2; D is unclear. This CDR3 comprises 11 residues. From germline, CDR1 is GTSNPN and CDR2 SVGIG (reference sequence). V lost 1 base and J lost 8, with 8 bases in between. The CDR3 DNA sequence: TGTGCCTGGAGTGAGACTATGGGCTACACCTTC. Amino acids: CAWSETMGYTF.

As DNA, the CDR3 is TGTGCCAGCAGTGAAGCTTACGTCTACGAGCAGTACTTC. This encodes CASSEAYVYEQYF. The gene calls are TRBV6-1 and TRBJ2-7; D ambiguous. CDR3 length equals 13 residues. V lost 0 bases, J lost 3 bases, and 6 bases lay in between. Germline V gives CDR1 MNHNS, CDR2 SASEGT.

This chain links TRBV19 with TRBJ2-3; 7 positions agree with TRBD1. Germline CDR1 is LNHDA and CDR2 is SQIVND (reference sequence). The length of the CDR3 is 15 residues. The V and J ends lost 3 bases and 2 bases, in that order; junction bases with no gene match: 5. CDR3: CASSMGTVLTDTQYF. The CDR3 region has the DNA TGTGCCAGTAGTATGGGGACAGTGCTCACAGATACGCAGTATTTT.

This chain uses TRBV11-2 with TRBJ2-1; TRBD2 might be the D (5 bases). Trimming left V 4 bases short and J 10 bases short, with 11 bases between. Germline V gene lookup returns CDR1 SGHAT and CDR2 FQNNGV. The CDR3 is 12 amino acids. The CDR3 bases are TGTGCCAGCAGCTCAGTCGGAGGAGAGCAGTTCTTC. This translates into CASSSVGGEQFF.

Comments on this clone: Other DNA sequences in this specimen translate into the identical CDR3. As DNA, the CDR3 is TGCGCCAGCAGCTCCCTACAGGCAGGGGAGACCCAGTACTTC. This codes for CASSSLQAGETQYF. V usage is TRBV5-1 and J usage is TRBJ2-5, with D possibly matching TRBD1 (5 bases). V shed 3 bases and J shed 5 bases, with 14 bases lying between them. The germline V gene encodes CDR1 SGHRS and CDR2 YFSETQ. The CDR3 loop spans 14 amino acids.